The 25 T cell receptor beta chains below were found in one sample sequenced in a study of glioma-infiltrating T cells. TCR alpha and beta CDR3 regions were amplified from RNA using iRepertoire nested multiplex PCR. TCRdb redid the calling of the multiplex PCR reads with MiXCR, one entry per CDR3 protein. The sample consists of 150,000 to 200,000 distinct CDR3 sequences, roughly 32% of them appearing once. Specimen: glioma tissue, nonneoplastic brain tissue, or PBMCs (not recorded which). These receptors all come from a human donor with low-grade glioma or glioblastoma, undergoing nonglioma brain surgery, or in good health (not recorded which).

Ten or more counts support this clonotype. The J gene is TRBJ2-5, the V gene TRBV7-2; 7 bases match TRBD2. Germline lookup yields CDR1 SGHTA and CDR2 FQGNSA. V shed 4 bases and J 2 bases; nucleotides not matched to a gene: 16. The CDR3 is 18 residues long. Written as DNA, the CDR3 is TGTGCCAGCAGCTCACATCCCTTGACTAGCCTCCAACAAGAGACCCAGTACTTC. Translation: CASSSHPLTSLQQETQYF.

This clonotype showed up many times. This chain joins TRBV28 and TRBJ2-5; no clear D gene. V was trimmed by 3 bases and J by 5 bases, leaving 7 bases between them. Germline CDR1 reads MDHEN; CDR2 reads SYDVKM. This CDR3 is built from 12 residues. The CDR3 bases are TGTGCCAGCAGTTTGATGGGGGAGACCCAGTACTTC. Translated, it gives CASSLMGETQYF. Drawing the rest from reference TRBV28 and TRBJ2-5, the complete variable domain is DVKVTQSSRYLVKRTGEKVFLECVQDMDHENMFWYRQDPGLGLRLIYFSYDVKMKEKGDIPEGYSVSREKKERFSLILESASTNQTSMYLCASSLMGETQYFGPGTRLLVL.

V gene TRBV29-1 combines with J gene TRBJ2-3; 11 bases fit TRBD2. From germline, CDR1 is SQVTM and CDR2 ANQGSEA. J gave up 8 bases and V 7 bases, and 2 bases lay outside the gene matches. This CDR3 has 11 residues. The CDR3 spells CSGLAGGTQYF. The DNA of the CDR3 is TGCAGCGGCCTAGCGGGAGGTACGCAGTATTTT.

This clonotype was seen many times. The chain couples TRBV7-2 to TRBJ2-7; 10 positions agree with TRBD2. The CDR3 sequence is 15 residues long. Trimming at V came to 4 bases and at J to 7 bases, leaving 10 bases not matched to a gene. Germline CDR1 reads SGHTA; CDR2 reads FQGNSA. The CDR3, as DNA: TGTGCCAGCAGCTCCCTTTGGAGCGGGGGGGGAGAGCAGTACTTC. Its protein product is CASSSLWSGGGEQYF.

This clonotype occurred many times. This sequence joins TRBV28 and TRBJ1-5, with D perhaps TRBD1 (6 bases). V gave up 8 bases and J gave up 2 bases, with 10 bases separating them. CDR1 and CDR2 from the germline V gene are MDHEN and SYDVKM. This CDR3 has 13 residues. The CDR3 loop is CASSGQRNQPQHF. For the CDR3, the DNA is TGTGCCAGCTCTGGACAGCGCAATCAGCCCCAGCATTTT.

Points on this clonotype: One junction end disagrees with the germline gene, perhaps due to a read error. V and J are TRBV7-2 and TRBJ2-3; no reliable D call. Germline lookup yields CDR1 SGHTA and CDR2 FQGNSA. The CDR3 length is 11 residues. The chain's CDR3 is CAISLGDTQYF. The CDR3 DNA is TGTGCCATCAGCTTAGGAGATACGCAGTATTTT. The full variable domain, in which reference TRBV7-2 and TRBJ2-3 provide the parts outside the CDR3, is GAGVSQSPSNKVTEKGKDVELRCDPISGHTALYWYRQSLGQGLEFLIYFQGNSAPDKSGLPSDRFSAERTGGSVSTLTIQRTQQEDSAVYLCAISLGDTQYFGPGTRLTVL.

J is TRBJ2-3 and V is TRBV5-4; no definite D call. The V gene's germline CDR1 is SGHNT and CDR2 YYREEE (reference sequence). The CDR3 spans 12 residues. V lost 0 bases to trimming and J lost 5 bases, with 4 bases between them. CDR3 amino acids: CASSLDLDTQYF. CDR3 in DNA: TGTGCCAGCAGCTTGGATCTAGATACGCAGTATTTT.

The chain joins TRBV6-5 to TRBJ1-1, with 7 nucleotides matching TRBD1. This CDR3 is built from 14 residues. The germline CDR1 and CDR2 sequences are MNHEY and SVGAGI. V dropped 7 bases and J dropped 3; count of bases not matched to a gene: 8. The CDR3 DNA reads as TGTGCCAGCAATTTTGACAGGGTCGACACTGAAGCTTTCTTT. It codes for CASNFDRVDTEAFF.

In this sample, this clonotype turned up many times. The gene calls are TRBV20-1 and TRBJ2-3; 10 bases line up with TRBD1. Germline V gene sequence: CDR1 DFQATT, CDR2 SNEGSKA (reference sequence). The CDR3 extends over 15 amino acids. V gave up 1 base and J gave up 6 bases; unmatched junction bases: 7. The CDR3 nucleotides read TGCAGTGCTAGAGTTGTGGACAGGGGGATCGATACGCAGTATTTT. Translated, it gives CSARVVDRGIDTQYF.

The CDR3 here is CASSPTGPSDTQYF. The CDR3 DNA reads TGTGCCAGCAGCCCGACAGGGCCCTCAGATACGCAGTATTTT. The chain joins TRBV11-3 to TRBJ2-3; 7 nucleotides align to TRBD1. Germline values: CDR1 SGHNT, CDR2 YENEEA. The CDR3 runs to 14 residues. Trimming removed 5 bases from V and 4 bases from J; junction bases left unmatched: 6.

This clonotype was recorded at least ten times. The V call is TRBV27, the J call TRBJ2-1, with 14 positions matching TRBD2. The V and J ends lost 5 bases and 9 bases, in that order; junction bases with no gene match: 6. Germline values: CDR1 MNHEY, CDR2 SMNVEV (reference sequence). This CDR3 comprises 15 residues. DNA for the CDR3: TGTGCCAGCAGTCCGGGACTAGCGGGAGCGGTTGAGCAGTTCTTC. Its protein is CASSPGLAGAVEQFF.

Remarks on this clonotype: At one end the junction does not follow the germline gene, possibly because of a read error. The V and J genes are TRBV7-9 and TRBJ2-1; weak D call: TRBD2 (6 bases). CDR1 is SEHNR and CDR2 is FQNEAQ in the germline V gene (reference sequence). The CDR3 contains 18 residues. The CDR3 region is CASSLMTGATGSYNGQFF. The CDR3 DNA follows: TGTGCCAGCAGCTTAATGACGGGAGCCACGGGCTCCTACAATGGGCAGTTCTTC.

Comment on this clonotype: This may be a read error, as it is one base from a much larger clone. The chain employs TRBV3-1 and TRBJ2-7; possible D gene TRBD1, 6 bases. Germline assignment: CDR1 LGHDT and CDR2 YNNKEL (reference sequence). The length of the CDR3 is 14 residues. The CDR3 nucleotides are TGTGCCAGCAGCTCTGACAGGTCTACCTACGAGAAGTACTTC. This encodes CASSSDRSTYEKYF.

The V gene is TRBV11-2, the J gene TRBJ2-3, with D unresolved. Germline assignment: CDR1 SGHAT and CDR2 FQNNGV. CDR3 length: 16 amino acids. The V and J ends lost 5 bases and 5 bases respectively, with 20 bases between them. Written as DNA, the CDR3 is TGTGCCAGCAGCAAATCGGCGGCACTTGTGGGAGATACGCAGTATTTT. It yields the protein CASSKSAALVGDTQYF.

This clonotype appeared many times. The chain carries TRBV19 and TRBJ2-7; D is unresolved. Deletions cut 1 base from V and 3 bases from J, with 10 bases between. The CDR3 runs to 14 residues. Germline CDR1 reads LNHDA; CDR2 reads SQIVND (reference sequence). The chain's CDR3 is CASSIGLGYYEQYF. The CDR3 region has the DNA TGTGCCAGTAGTATAGGATTGGGGTACTACGAGCAGTACTTC.

This clonotype was seen many times. The chain employs TRBV6-6 and TRBJ2-7; D perhaps matches TRBD2 (6 bases). CDR1 and CDR2 (germline): MNHNY, SVGAGI (reference sequence). The CDR3 contains 14 residues. Trimming cost V 2 bases and J 4 bases, with 12 bases left between them. The CDR3 spells CASSYQQEGYEQYF. Written as DNA, the CDR3 is TGTGCCAGCAGTTACCAACAGGAGGGGTACGAGCAGTACTTC.

Ten or more counts support this clonotype. This rearrangement joins TRBV7-2 to TRBJ2-2, with 7 bases identical to TRBD2. The J segment lost 4 bases and the V segment lost 5 bases, leaving 7 bases of the junction unmatched. CDR1 is SGHTA, CDR2 FQGNSA, per germline. The CDR3 extends over 15 amino acids. The CDR3 coding sequence is TGTGCCAGCAGCCGTGGGGGAGGGGTCACCGGGGAGCTGTTTTTT. Translated, it gives CASSRGGGVTGELFF. Filled out from reference TRBV7-2 and TRBJ2-2, the complete variable domain reads GAGVSQSPSNKVTEKGKDVELRCDPISGHTALYWYRQSLGQGLEFLIYFQGNSAPDKSGLPSDRFSAERTGGSVSTLTIQRTQQEDSAVYLCASSRGGGVTGELFFGEGSRLTVL.

This clonotype has a count of ten or more. The chain joins TRBV2 to TRBJ1-1; D is ambiguous. V was shortened by 4 bases and J by 0 bases, with 9 bases between the two germline ends. CDR3 length: 14 residues. Germline-derived CDR1 and CDR2 are SNHLY and FYNNEI. The CDR3 sequence: CASSVSVMNTEAFF. CDR3 sequence (DNA): TGTGCCAGCAGTGTGTCAGTGATGAACACTGAAGCTTTCTTT.

Details on this clonotype: A clone one base away is much larger, so this may be a read error. CDR3 sequence: CATQGDRGNINQPQHF. The CDR3 nucleotides are TGTGCCACCCAGGGGGACAGGGGTAACATTAATCAGCCCCAGCATTTT. This sequence joins TRBV6-2 or TRBV6-3 and TRBJ1-5, with 10 bases aligning to TRBD1. This CDR3 comprises 16 residues. The ends lost 10 bases at V and 4 bases at J; junction bases unmatched: 13. Germline loops: CDR1 MNHEY, CDR2 SVGEGT.

At least ten counts were recorded for this clonotype. The CDR3 DNA is TGTGCCAGCAGCTGGGGACAGAAGACCGGGGAGCTGTTTTTT. This gives the protein CASSWGQKTGELFF. The chain combines TRBV3-1 with TRBJ2-2; 7 bases match TRBD1. CDR1 is LGHDT and CDR2 is YNNKEL in the germline V gene (reference sequence). This CDR3 has 14 amino acids. The J segment lost 5 bases and the V segment lost 5 bases, leaving 5 bases of the junction unmatched.

On this clonotype itself: A read error may explain this, as a much larger clone is one base away. The chain couples TRBV4-1 to TRBJ1-2, with 9 bases fitting TRBD1. Germline V gene data show CDR1 as MGHRA and CDR2 as YSYEKL. The CDR3 sequence is 13 residues long. V dropped 4 bases and J dropped 10; count of bases not matched to a gene: 7. The CDR3 nucleotides are TGCGCCAGCAGCCCTGGGACAGGGTACGTCTACACCTTC. It translates to CASSPGTGYVYTF.

This clonotype was recorded at least ten times. This chain connects TRBV11-2 to TRBJ1-2; D perhaps matches TRBD1 (6 bases). Germline loops: CDR1 SGHAT, CDR2 FQNNGV. There are 12 residues in the CDR3. V lost 1 base and J lost 7, with 7 bases in between. Here the CDR3 reads CASSLGGGGYTF. The DNA of the CDR3 is TGTGCCAGCAGCTTAGGAGGGGGTGGCTACACCTTC.

About this clonotype: The junction departs from germline at one end; a sequencing error may be responsible. V gene TRBV27 combines with J gene TRBJ2-3; D uncertain. This CDR3 is 11 amino acids long. Germline CDR1 reads MNHEY; CDR2 reads SMNVEV (reference sequence). The CDR3 sequence: CDSSLEGTQYF. DNA of the CDR3: TGTGACAGCAGTTTAGAAGGTACGCAGTATTTT.

This clonotype was counted many times. CDR3 sequence (DNA): TGTGCCAGCGGGGCAGGGGATAGCGATGAGCAGTTCTTC. Translating it yields CASGAGDSDEQFF. The chain links TRBV7-9 to TRBJ2-1; possibly TRBD1 for D (6 bases). Trimming pared 8 bases from V and 8 bases from J, leaving 16 bases between. CDR3 length: 13 residues. CDR1 and CDR2 (germline): SEHNR, FQNEAQ (reference sequence).

This clonotype was observed many times. The chain recombines TRBV3-1 with TRBJ1-1; 9 bases are a match to TRBD1. Germline-derived CDR1 and CDR2 are LGHDT and YNNKEL (reference sequence). Unmatched junction bases numbered 6, after V lost 3 bases and J lost 4 bases. CDR3 length equals 15 residues. The CDR3 DNA sequence: TGTGCCAGCAGCCAGGGGGGACAGGGTTTCACTGAAGCTTTCTTT. Translating it yields CASSQGGQGFTEAFF.